The text below deals with one T cell receptor beta chain. What it binds is not known. Because the CDR3 is missing its conserved closing phenylalanine or tryptophan, this is likely a read error. The authors amplified TCR beta CDR3 regions from RNA transcripts. RT-PCR was first run with HTBI primers, then multiplex PCR in a second round. From the multiplex PCR reads, TCRdb called clonotypes with MiXCR, one entry per CDR3 protein. The sample has about 25,000 distinct CDR3 sequences, 45% to 60% seen once. Ophthalmopathy not arising within 18 months of follow-up defined hyperthyroidism as stable. V was clipped by 10 bases and J by 3 bases, with 21 bases between them. The length of the CDR3 is 15 residues. In germline, CDR1 is MNHEY, CDR2 SVGAGI. The sample originates from a study of Graves' ophthalmopathy and Graves' hyperthyroidism. Study conclusions and caveats: Ophthalmopathy progression prediction by the model yielded a sensitivity of about 71% and a specificity of 72.22%. Ophthalmopathy and stable hyperthyroidism were discriminated by a 13-signature model, with approximately 89% sensitivity and about 82% specificity.

The V and J genes are TRBV6-5 and TRBJ1-1, with D maybe TRBD1 (6 bases). The sequenced sample consisted of peripheral blood. This clonotype was obtained from an adult woman with stable Graves' hyperthyroidism. This CDR3 reads CATSLYREQDTEAFL. CDR3 bases: TGTGCCACCTCCCTATACAGGGAACAGGACACTGAAGCTTTCCTT.